The following is a T cell receptor beta chain sequence with its context. This clone was detected a few times. The specificity of this receptor is unknown. No quality values exist for individual bases; no much larger clone is one base distant. TCRbeta CDR3 regions were amplified from genomic DNA using the immunoSEQ Assay, a bias-controlled multiplex PCR. The source study handled its data this way. Within the assay, amplification of reference gene primers was used to estimate how many nucleated cells each sample contained. Sequence reads were collapsed and filtered to measure the absolute abundance of every unique TCRbeta CDR3 rearrangement. Productive Simpson clonality was computed per sample as the square root of Simpson's diversity index over productive rearrangements. Not all clones reach the TCRdb copy of this immuneACCESS table, which keeps in-frame sequences only. Checked studies attribute under half of the gap to unresolved V genes and leave the rest unexplained. The V and J calls and clone size were taken over from that table, and D and trimming were inferred from the DNA. The sample table records about 98,000 clones; approximately 80% of these occur just once. 4.1% of the sample is in the top ten clones.

This specimen belongs to a study of blood T cell repertoires in COVID-19 (TCRdb year 2020). Concerning the study at large: Samples covering the acute and convalescent phases of COVID-19 were provided by collaborators in the United States, Italy and Spain. The material from the prospective study consisted of cDNA or gDNA derived from T cells, B-cell-depleted T cells, or PBMCs. The dataset comprised deeply sampled blood TCRbeta repertoires from subjects exposed to, actively infected with, or recovered from COVID-19. A freely available public database, intended as a resource for researchers studying the immune response to SARS-CoV-2, is where the repertoires were released. The samples were drawn from the first 160 participants of the ongoing ImmuneRACE study and from about 1,200 subjects provided by 6 global collaborators. A de-identified subject ID, COVID-19 status, age in years and sex were almost always included in the sample metadata. Where HLA class I and class II types were available, the types were taken from metadata supplied by the sample provider, not from assay-based typing.

In the germline V gene (reference sequence), CDR1 corresponds to LGHDT and CDR2 to YNNKEL. V sheds 2 bases and J sheds 7 bases, leaving 17 bases between their ends. Counted from cysteine to phenylalanine, this CDR3 has 15 amino acids. Just the 45-base CDR3 DNA is kept, in frame starting at base 1. Collaborating institutions collected whole blood in K2EDTA tubes following their own protocols. For TCRbeta analysis, collaborators shipped samples in one of three forms: frozen whole blood, isolated PBMCs, or DNA extracted from either of those sample types. Here is what the overall study found, with its caveats: The quantity of clinical and demographic metadata differed by source and by participant and was supplied without curation.

The TCR sequence derives from a man in his fifties or sixties with acute or convalescent COVID-19. The chain joins TRBV3-1 (or the pseudogene TRBV3-2) to TRBJ2-5; the D segment could be TRBD1, given 6 matching bases. The sample comprised peripheral blood. The nucleotide sequence is TGTGCCAGCAGCCAAACAACCTCAGGGGCTGCGACCCAGTACTTC. It specifies CASSQTTSGAATQYF.